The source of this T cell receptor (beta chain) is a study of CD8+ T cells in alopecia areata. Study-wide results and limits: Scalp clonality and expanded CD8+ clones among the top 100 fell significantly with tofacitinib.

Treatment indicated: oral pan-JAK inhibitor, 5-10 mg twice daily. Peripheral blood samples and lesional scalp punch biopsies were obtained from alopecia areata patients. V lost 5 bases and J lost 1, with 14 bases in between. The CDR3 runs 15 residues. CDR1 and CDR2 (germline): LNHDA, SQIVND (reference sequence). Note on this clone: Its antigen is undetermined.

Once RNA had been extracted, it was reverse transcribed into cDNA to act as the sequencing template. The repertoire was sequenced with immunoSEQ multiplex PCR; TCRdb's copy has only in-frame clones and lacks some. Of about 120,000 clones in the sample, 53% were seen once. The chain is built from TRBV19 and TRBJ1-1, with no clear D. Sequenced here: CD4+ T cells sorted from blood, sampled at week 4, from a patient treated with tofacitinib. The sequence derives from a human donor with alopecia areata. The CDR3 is CASSDQALANTEAFF. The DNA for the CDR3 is TGTGCCAGTAGTGACCAAGCCCTAGCGAACACTGAAGCTTTCTTT.